The sequence of this TCR beta chain was determined in a study of regulatory T cells in long-lasting Graves disease (dated by TCRdb to the early 2020s). Study-wide context: Newly diagnosed Graves' disease patients had taken antithyroid drugs for less than 3 months. Peripheral blood TCR sequencing and RNA sequencing compared persistent Graves' disease patients with newly diagnosed Graves' disease patients. The study was conducted in China and was registered as a clinical trial. A total of about 35 samples underwent TCR sequencing, from some 13 patients with persistent Graves' disease and some 20 patients with newly diagnosed Graves' disease. Overall study outcomes, separate from this receptor: Because the primary lesion, thyroid tissue, could not be accessed, the study looked at peripheral blood alone. Only the TCR beta chain was sequenced and analyzed. Persistent Graves' disease patients showed lower TCR Shannon entropy and fewer highly expanded clones than newly diagnosed patients, suggesting clonal expansion. TRBV28, TRBJ1-2 and TRBJ2-5 were preferentially used in persistent disease, while TRBV20-1 and TRBJ2-1 were favored in newly diagnosed disease. As a limitation, the authors acknowledged that the small sample size may reduce accuracy. Patients with persistent disease shared more public clonotypes (fewer than 3,000) than newly diagnosed patients did (about 1,000).

Compared with germline, V lacks 3 bases and J lacks 2 bases; bases without a gene match: 7. The CDR3, cysteine through phenylalanine, is 18 amino acids long. Only the CDR3 DNA stays, 54 bases, in frame from base 1. As encoded in the germline V gene, CDR1 is SGHVS while CDR2 is FQNEAQ. The meaning of the sample's time point label: newly diagnosed GD, antithyroid drugs for less than 3 months. For both TCR sequencing and RNA sequencing, RNA was extracted from PBMCs using TRIzol. The diagnosis of Graves' disease followed American Thyroid Association guidelines. Patients were recruited from an endocrinology department in Xi'an, China. Each patient gave approximately 8.8 milliliters of peripheral blood, collected in an EDTA anticoagulant tube. Ficoll Paque Plus density gradient separation was used to isolate PBMCs, and no additional T cell sorting was done. An Agilent 2100 Bioanalyzer and agarose gel were used to assess RNA quality, and a NanoDrop 2000 was used to measure RNA concentration.

Worth noting for this clonotype: No cognate antigen has been identified for it. It has no much larger one-base neighbor in the sample; base qualities were not kept.

The library was obtained by multiplex PCR. TCRdb shows the sequencer as Illumina HiSeq 4000. To build TCR beta libraries, CDR3 regions were amplified by Arm-PCR using iRepertoire HTBI primers. Gel purification was performed on PCR products prior to sequencing. In the original analysis: Across samples, 62 TRBV and 15 or so TRBJ segments were identified and used for gene usage analysis of CDR3 amino acid clonotypes. COPE and FqMerger were used to merge filtered high-quality paired reads into contigs. BLAST was used to align contigs to IMGT TRBV, TRBD and TRBJ reference genes, with CDR3 defined following IMGT. Any clonotype with a frequency above 0.1% was counted as a highly expanded clone. Repertoire diversity was measured by Shannon entropy, and V-J evenness by the Gini coefficient. A clonotype was considered public if more than one individual shared it. Using fastp at Q25 and MiXCR, TCRdb reprocessed the public reads and kept productive beta chains. Records with the same CDR3 protein are collapsed into one entry carrying the most frequent genes and DNA. TCRdb assigned the V and J calls; the authors' analysis was not used. The table for this sample lists more than 450,000 distinct CDR3 sequences; around 12% of them were counted only once. The ten largest make up approximately 9% of the sample.

These data also featured in a second study, about T cells in Graves' hyperthyroidism and ophthalmopathy. As the second study states: Stable Graves' hyperthyroidism was defined as no progression to ophthalmopathy during 18 months of follow-up. The hyperthyroidism patients were between 18 and 65 years old and newly diagnosed, with a disease duration of less than 2 months. The study excluded patients with uncontrolled infections, other autoimmune diseases, pregnancy or lactation. Diagnoses were established on the basis of clinical symptoms, serum thyroxine and TRAb, thyroid ultrasound, and orbital computed tomography. The first round of RT-PCR for the TCR CDR3 was performed with the HTBI primer set and the Qiagen OneStep RT-PCR kit. Most expanded thyroid clonotypes (frequency above 0.001) were also detected in blood, suggesting blood repertoires may reflect thyroid immune responses. A 13 V-J signature model separated ophthalmopathy from stable hyperthyroidism, with 87.88% sensitivity and roughly 81% specificity in cross-validation and 80%/75% in testing. In validation, the model predicted progression to ophthalmopathy a median of about 6.5 months before onset, with about 67% sensitivity and roughly 79% specificity. To identify TCR V-J signatures that set the groups apart, the researchers used a discovery cohort of about a hundred patients, made up of 40 to 45 with Graves' ophthalmopathy and some 56 with stable Graves' hyperthyroidism. Prospective prediction of ophthalmopathy was tested in an independent validation cohort consisting of under 20 hyperthyroidism patients and around 16 patients who later progressed to ophthalmopathy. The 75 to 100 discovery patients were divided at random into training and test sets in a 7:3 ratio. In over five Graves' hyperthyroidism patients, the study also compared T-cell repertoires from thyroid tissue with T-cell repertoires from blood. Following sampling, methimazole starting at 30 mg daily was given to hyperthyroidism patients, and high-dose intravenous methylprednisolone was given to ophthalmopathy patients. A second multiplex PCR round built the libraries, followed by size selection and purification. Sequencing of the libraries was done on an Illumina HiSeq2000 using paired-end 100 bp reads. SOAPnuke was used to process the raw data, throwing out any read that contained adapters or uncalled bases, had a mean Phred below 15, or lacked an exact constant-primer or identifier match. High-quality paired reads were merged using COPE v1.2.5, and each unique nucleotide sequence was defined as a clonotype. MiTCR v1.1 was used to align the clonotypes against IMGT TRBV, TRBD and TRBJ reference segments. Only V-J combinations with frequency above 0.0001, covering 99% to 99.2% of repertoires, were analysed. The TCS score was defined as the ratio of F50 (clonal expansion) to E x V (chaos), calculated using BLOSUM62-based TCRdist between CDR3 peptides within each V-J. Welch's t-statistics and random forest reduced fewer than 600 V-J features to roughly 13, which were used in a naive Bayes classifier (R e1071). Sample size was not statistically predetermined, and investigators were not blinded to group allocation. TCR Vbeta CDR3 sequencing of fewer than 150 peripheral blood samples (over 40 ophthalmopathy, about 80 hyperthyroidism and some 17 progressor patients) is reported in the paper.

The chain uses TRBV7-8 and TRBJ2-7, and TRBD2 matches 16 of the central bases. The sample was peripheral blood mononuclear cells (PBMCs), taken at new diagnosis, from a patient treated with antithyroid drugs. The origin of this receptor is a woman younger than 45 with Graves disease. Donor details come from another sample of the same person, matched by shared clones. The bases read TGTGCCAGCAGCTTCCCGGGACTAGCGGGAGGGCCCCCCTACGAGCAGTACTTC. Its protein reads: CASSFPGLAGGPPYEQYF. Supplemented by the reference TRBV7-8 and TRBJ2-7 proteins around the CDR3, the complete variable domain is GAGVSQSPRYKVAKRGQDVALRCDPISGHVSLFWYQQALGQGPEFLTYFQNEAQLDKSGLPSDRFFAERPEGSVSTLKIQRTQQEDSAVYLCASSFPGLAGGPPYEQYFGPGTRLTVT.